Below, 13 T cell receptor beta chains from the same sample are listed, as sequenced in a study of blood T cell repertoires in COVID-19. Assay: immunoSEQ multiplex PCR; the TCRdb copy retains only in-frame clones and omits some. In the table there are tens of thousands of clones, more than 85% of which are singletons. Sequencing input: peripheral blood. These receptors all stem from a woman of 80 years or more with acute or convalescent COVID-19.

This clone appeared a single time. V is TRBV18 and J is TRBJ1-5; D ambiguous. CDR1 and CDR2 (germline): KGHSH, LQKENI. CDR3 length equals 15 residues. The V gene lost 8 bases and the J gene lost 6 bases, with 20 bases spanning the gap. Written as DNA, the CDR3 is TGTGCCAGCACAAGGCTGGGAGGTAAAGGTCAGCCCCAGCATTTT. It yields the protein CASTRLGGKGQPQHF.

This CDR3 is CAWRQRALTYEQYF. As DNA, the CDR3 is TGTGCCTGGAGGCAGCGAGCACTAACCTACGAGCAGTACTTC. The chain couples TRBV30 to TRBJ2-7; no reliable D call. Trimming took off 3 bases at V and 2 bases at J, with 14 bases between the two ends. Germline CDR1 is GTSNPN and CDR2 is SVGIG (reference sequence). The CDR3 has 14 amino acids.

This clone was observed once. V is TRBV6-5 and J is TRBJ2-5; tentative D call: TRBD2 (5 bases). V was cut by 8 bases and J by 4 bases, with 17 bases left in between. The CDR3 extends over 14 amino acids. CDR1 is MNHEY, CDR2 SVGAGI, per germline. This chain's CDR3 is CASSTREGRETQYF. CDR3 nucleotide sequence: TGTGCCAGCTCAACAAGAGAGGGAAGAGAGACCCAGTACTTC.

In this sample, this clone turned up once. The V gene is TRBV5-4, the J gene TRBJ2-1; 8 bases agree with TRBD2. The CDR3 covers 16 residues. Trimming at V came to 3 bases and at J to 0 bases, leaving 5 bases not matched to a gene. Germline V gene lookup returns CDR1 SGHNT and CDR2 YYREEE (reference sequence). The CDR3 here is CASSSKRGSSYNEQFF. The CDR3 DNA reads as TGTGCCAGCAGCTCCAAGCGGGGGAGCTCCTACAATGAGCAGTTCTTC. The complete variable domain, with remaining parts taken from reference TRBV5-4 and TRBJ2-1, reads ETGVTQSPTHLIKTRGQQVTLRCSSQSGHNTVSWYQQALGQGPQFIFQYYREEENGRGNFPPRFSGLQFPNYSSELNVNALELDDSALYLCASSSKRGSSYNEQFFGPGTRLTVL.

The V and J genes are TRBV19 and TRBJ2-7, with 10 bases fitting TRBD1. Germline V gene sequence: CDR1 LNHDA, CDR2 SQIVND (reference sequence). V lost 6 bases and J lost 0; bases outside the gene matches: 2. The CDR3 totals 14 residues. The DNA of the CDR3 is TGTGCCAGTAGGCGGGACAGGGGCTCCTACGAGCAGTACTTC. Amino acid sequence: CASRRDRGSYEQYF. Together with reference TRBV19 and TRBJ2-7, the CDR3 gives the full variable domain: DGGITQSPKYLFRKEGQNVTLSCEQNLNHDAMYWYRQDPGQGLRLIYYSQIVNDFQKGDIAEGYSVSREKKESFPLTVTSAQKNPTAFYLCASRRDRGSYEQYFGPGTRLTVT.

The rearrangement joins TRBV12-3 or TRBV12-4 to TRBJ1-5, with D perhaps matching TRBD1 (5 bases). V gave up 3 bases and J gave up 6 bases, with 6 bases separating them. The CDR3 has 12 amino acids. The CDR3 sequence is CASSLGGQPQHF. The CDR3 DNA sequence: TGTGCCAGCAGTTTGGGGGGTCAGCCCCAGCATTTT.

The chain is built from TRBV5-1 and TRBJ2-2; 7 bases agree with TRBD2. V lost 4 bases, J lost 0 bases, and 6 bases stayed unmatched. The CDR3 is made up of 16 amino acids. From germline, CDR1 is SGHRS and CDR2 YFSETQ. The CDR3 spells CASSLGGFTNTGELFF. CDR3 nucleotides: TGCGCCAGCAGCCTCGGGGGGTTTACGAACACCGGGGAGCTGTTTTTT.

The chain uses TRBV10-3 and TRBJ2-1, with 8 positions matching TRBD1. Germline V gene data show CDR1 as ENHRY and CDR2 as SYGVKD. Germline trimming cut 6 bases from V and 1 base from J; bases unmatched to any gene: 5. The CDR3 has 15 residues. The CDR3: CAIRNDRGSYNEQFF. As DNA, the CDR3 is TGTGCCATCAGGAATGACAGGGGATCCTACAATGAGCAGTTCTTC.

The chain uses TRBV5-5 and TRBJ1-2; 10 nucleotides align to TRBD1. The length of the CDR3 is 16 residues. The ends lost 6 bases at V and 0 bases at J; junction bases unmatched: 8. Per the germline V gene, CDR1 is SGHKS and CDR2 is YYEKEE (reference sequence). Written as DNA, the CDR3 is TGTGCCAGCAACCTCGACAGGGGGCAGACTAACTATGGCTACACCTTC. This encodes CASNLDRGQTNYGYTF.

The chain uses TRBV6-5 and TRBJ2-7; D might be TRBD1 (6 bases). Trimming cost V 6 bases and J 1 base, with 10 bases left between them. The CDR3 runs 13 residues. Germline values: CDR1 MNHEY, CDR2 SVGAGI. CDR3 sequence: CASRPGASYEQYF. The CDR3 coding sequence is TGTGCCAGCAGGCCAGGGGCTTCCTACGAGCAGTACTTC.

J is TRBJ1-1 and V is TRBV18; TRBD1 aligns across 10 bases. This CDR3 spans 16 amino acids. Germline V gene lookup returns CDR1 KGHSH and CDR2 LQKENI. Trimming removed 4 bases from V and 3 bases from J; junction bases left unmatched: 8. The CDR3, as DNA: TGTGCCAGCTCACGCCGGGGACAGGGGAGGTACACTGAAGCTTTCTTT. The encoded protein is CASSRRGQGRYTEAFF. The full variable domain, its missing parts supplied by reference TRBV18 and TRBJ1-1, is NAGVMQNPRHLVRRRGQEARLRCSPMKGHSHVYWYRQLPEEGLKFMVYLQKENIIDESGMPKERFSAEFPKEGPSILRIQQVVRGDSAAYFCASSRRGQGRYTEAFFGQGTRLTVV.

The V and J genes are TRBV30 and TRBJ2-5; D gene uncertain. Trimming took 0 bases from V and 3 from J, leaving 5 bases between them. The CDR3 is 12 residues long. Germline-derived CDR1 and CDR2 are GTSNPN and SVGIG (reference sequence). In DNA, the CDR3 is TGTGCCTGGAGTGTTCAAAAAGAGACCCAGTACTTC. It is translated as CAWSVQKETQYF.

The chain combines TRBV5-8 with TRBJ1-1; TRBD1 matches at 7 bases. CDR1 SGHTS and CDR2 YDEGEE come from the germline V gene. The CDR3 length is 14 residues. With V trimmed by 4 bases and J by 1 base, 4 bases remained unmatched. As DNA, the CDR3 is TGTGCCAGCAGCCCCCGGGACAGGAACACTGAAGCTTTCTTT. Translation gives CASSPRDRNTEAFF.